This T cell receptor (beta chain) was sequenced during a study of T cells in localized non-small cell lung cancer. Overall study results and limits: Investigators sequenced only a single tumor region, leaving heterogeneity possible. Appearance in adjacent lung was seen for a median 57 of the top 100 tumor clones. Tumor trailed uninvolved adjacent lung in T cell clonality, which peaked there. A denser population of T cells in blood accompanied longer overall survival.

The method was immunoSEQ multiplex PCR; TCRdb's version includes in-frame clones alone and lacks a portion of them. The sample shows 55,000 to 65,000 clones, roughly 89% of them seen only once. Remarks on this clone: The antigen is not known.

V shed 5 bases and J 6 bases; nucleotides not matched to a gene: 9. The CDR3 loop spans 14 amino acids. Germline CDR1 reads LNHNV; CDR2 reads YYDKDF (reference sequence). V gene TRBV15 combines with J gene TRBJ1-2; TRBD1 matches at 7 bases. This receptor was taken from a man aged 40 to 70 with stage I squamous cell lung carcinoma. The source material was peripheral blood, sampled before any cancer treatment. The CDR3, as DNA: TGTGCCACCAGCTTTGGACAGGTCGGGGATGGCTACACCTTC. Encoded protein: CATSFGQVGDGYTF. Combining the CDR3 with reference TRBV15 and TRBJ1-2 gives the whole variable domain DAMVIQNPRYQVTQFGKPVTLSCSQTLNHNVMYWYQQKSSQAPKLLFHYYDKDFNNEADTPDNFQSRRPNTSFCFLDIRSPGLGDTAMYLCATSFGQVGDGYTFGSGTRLTVV.